This entry concerns a single T cell receptor (beta chain). This sample is drawn from a study of OX40 agonist ivuxolimab in advanced cancers. This table comes from immunoSEQ multiplex PCR, and its TCRdb copy is limited to in-frame clones, with some not included. Among 65,000 to 90,000 clones listed, 90% were seen once. Patients had blood sampled at baseline and again on cycle 4 day 1 and cycle 7 day 1. Between the trimmed V and J ends, which lost 0 bases and 4 bases, there was a span of 11 bases. This CDR3 comprises 15 residues. Germline CDR1 reads SGHRS; CDR2 reads YFSETQ. The V gene is TRBV5-1, the J gene TRBJ2-1; D gene ambiguous. The starting material was CD4+ or CD8+ T cells sorted from blood, obtained in a trial of the OX40 agonist ivuxolimab. The source of this sequence is an adult with an advanced solid tumor such as melanoma, head and neck, liver or kidney cancer. CDR3 DNA: TGCGCCAGCAGCTTGGACGGGCGAACTTACAATGAGCAGTTCTTC. This gives the protein CASSLDGRTYNEQFF.